The sequence of this T cell receptor (beta chain) was determined in a study of PD-1 blockade in classical Hodgkin lymphoma. The CDR3 consists of 14 residues. V gave up 6 bases and J gave up 8 bases, with 17 bases separating them. Germline CDR1 reads MNHNY; CDR2 reads SVGAGI (reference sequence). Study-wide results and limits: Among the patients, those starting nivolumab under 1 year after ASCT were excluded. Partial responders and progressors had significantly lower baseline TCR diversity. Before treatment, TCR diversity in newly diagnosed patients was reportedly lower than in healthy donors. With CD4+ cells, TCR diversity rose significantly by C4D1, but not with CD8+ cells.

TCRdb's table, derived via immunoSEQ multiplex PCR, lists solely in-frame clones and lacks some. The data hold about 19,000 clones, with 86% observed a single time. This clone occurred a few times. Antigen unknown. All patients experienced relapse after autologous stem cell transplantation, and brentuximab vedotin exposure was variable. V is TRBV6-6 and J is TRBJ2-1; D is perhaps TRBD2 (6 bases). The clonotype was recovered from a human donor with classical Hodgkin lymphoma. The sequencing used peripheral blood mononuclear cells (PBMCs), collected before the second cycle of nivolumab. DNA for the CDR3: TGTGCCAGCAGGCTCGGGGGTCTCGGCGATGAGCAGTTCTTC. Translating gives CASRLGGLGDEQFF.